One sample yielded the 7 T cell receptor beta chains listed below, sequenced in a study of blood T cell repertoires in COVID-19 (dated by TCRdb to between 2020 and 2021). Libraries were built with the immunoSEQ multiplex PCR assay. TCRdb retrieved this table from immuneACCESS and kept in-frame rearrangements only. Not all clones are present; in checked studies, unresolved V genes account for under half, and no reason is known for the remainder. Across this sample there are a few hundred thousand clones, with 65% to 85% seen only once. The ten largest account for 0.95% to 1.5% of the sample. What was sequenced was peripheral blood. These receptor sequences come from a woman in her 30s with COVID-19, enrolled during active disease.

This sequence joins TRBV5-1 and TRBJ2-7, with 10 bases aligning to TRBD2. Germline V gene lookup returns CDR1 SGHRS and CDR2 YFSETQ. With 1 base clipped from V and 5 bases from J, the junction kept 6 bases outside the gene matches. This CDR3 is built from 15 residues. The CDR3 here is CASSLLASGSNEQYF. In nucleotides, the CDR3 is TGCGCCAGCAGCTTGTTGGCTAGCGGGAGCAACGAGCAGTACTTC.

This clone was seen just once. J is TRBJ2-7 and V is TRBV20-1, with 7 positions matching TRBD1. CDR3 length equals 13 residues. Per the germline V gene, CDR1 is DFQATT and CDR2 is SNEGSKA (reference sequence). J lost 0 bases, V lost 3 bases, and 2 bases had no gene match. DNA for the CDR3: TGCAGTGCTAGTGGGGACAGCTCCTACGAGCAGTACTTC. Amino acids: CSASGDSSYEQYF.

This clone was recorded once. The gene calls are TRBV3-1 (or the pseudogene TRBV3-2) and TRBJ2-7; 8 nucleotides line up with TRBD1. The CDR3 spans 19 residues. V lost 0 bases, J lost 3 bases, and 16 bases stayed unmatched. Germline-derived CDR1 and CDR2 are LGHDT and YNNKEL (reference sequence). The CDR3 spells CASSQEGTGTPNTNYEQYF. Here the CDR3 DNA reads TGTGCCAGCAGCCAAGAGGGGACAGGTACCCCGAATACGAACTACGAGCAGTACTTC.

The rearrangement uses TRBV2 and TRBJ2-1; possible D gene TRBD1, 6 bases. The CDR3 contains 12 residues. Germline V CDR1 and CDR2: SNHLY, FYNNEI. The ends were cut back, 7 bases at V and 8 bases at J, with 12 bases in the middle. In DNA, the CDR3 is TGTGCCAGCAAGCCCCCAGGGGATGAGCAGTTCTTC. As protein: CASKPPGDEQFF.

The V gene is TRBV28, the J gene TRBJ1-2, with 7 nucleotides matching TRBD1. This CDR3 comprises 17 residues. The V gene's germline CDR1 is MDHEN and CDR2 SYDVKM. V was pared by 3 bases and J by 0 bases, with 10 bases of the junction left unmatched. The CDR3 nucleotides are TGTGCCAGCAGTTTCCCTTTAGGACAGGTTGCTAACTATGGCTACACCTTC. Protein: CASSFPLGQVANYGYTF.

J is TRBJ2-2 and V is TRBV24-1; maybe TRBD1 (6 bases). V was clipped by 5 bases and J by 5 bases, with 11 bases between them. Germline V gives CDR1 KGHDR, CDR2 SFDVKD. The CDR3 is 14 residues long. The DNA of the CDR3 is TGTGCCACCAGTGTTACAGGGATGACCGGGGAGCTGTTTTTT. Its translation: CATSVTGMTGELFF.

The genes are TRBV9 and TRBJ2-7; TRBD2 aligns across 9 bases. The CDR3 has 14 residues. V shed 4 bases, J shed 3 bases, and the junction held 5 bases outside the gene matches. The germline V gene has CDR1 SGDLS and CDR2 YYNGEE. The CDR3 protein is CASSKAGGNYEQYF. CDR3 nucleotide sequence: TGTGCCAGCAGCAAAGCGGGAGGAAACTACGAGCAGTACTTC.